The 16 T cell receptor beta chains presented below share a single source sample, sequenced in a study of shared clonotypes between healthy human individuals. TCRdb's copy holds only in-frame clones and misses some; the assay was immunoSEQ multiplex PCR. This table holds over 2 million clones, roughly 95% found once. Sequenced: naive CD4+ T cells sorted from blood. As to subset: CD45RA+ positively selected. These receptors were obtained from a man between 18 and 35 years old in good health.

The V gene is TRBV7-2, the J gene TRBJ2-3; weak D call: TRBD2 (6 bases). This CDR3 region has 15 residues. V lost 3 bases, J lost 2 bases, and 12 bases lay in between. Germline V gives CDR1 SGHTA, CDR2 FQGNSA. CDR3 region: CASSFAGTFTDTQYF. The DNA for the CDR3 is TGTGCCAGCAGCTTCGCCGGGACTTTCACAGATACGCAGTATTTT.

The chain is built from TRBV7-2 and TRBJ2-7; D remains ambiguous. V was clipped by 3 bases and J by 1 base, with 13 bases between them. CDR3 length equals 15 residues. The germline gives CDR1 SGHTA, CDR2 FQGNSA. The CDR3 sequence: CASSFHGVKSYEQYF. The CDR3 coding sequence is TGTGCCAGCAGCTTCCACGGCGTGAAGTCCTACGAGCAGTACTTC.

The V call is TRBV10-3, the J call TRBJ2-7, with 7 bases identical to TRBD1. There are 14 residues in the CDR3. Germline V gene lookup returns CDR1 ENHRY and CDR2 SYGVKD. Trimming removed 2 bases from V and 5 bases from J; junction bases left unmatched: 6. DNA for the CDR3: TGTGCCATCAGTGAGAGGGGGCAGGGGCACGAGCAGTACTTC. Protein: CAISERGQGHEQYF.

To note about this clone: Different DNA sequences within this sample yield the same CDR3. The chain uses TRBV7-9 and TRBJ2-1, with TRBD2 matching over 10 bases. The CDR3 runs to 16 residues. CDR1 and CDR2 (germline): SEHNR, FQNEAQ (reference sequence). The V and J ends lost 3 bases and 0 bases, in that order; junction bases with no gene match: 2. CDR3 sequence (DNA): TGTGCCAGCAGCTTCAGCGGGAGGGCCTCCTACAATGAGCAGTTCTTC. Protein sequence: CASSFSGRASYNEQFF.

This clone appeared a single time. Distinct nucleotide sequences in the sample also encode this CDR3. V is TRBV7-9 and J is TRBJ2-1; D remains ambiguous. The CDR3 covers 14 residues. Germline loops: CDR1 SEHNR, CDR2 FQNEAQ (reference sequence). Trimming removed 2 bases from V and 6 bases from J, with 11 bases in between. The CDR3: CASSLSGGFNEQFF. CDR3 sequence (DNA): TGTGCCAGCAGCTTATCTGGCGGATTCAATGAGCAGTTCTTC.

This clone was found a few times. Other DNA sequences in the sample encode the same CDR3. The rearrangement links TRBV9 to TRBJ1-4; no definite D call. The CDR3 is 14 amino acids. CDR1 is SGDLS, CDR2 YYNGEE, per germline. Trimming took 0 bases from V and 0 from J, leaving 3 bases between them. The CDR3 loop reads CASSVGPTNEKLFF. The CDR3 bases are TGTGCCAGCAGCGTAGGCCCAACTAATGAAAAACTGTTTTTT.

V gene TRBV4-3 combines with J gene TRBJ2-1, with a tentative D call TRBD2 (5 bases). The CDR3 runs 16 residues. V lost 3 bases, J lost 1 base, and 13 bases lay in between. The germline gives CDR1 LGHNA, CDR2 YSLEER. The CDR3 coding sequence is TGCGCCAGCAGCCATAGCCGAGCGGAGTCCTACAATGAGCAGTTCTTC. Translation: CASSHSRAESYNEQFF.

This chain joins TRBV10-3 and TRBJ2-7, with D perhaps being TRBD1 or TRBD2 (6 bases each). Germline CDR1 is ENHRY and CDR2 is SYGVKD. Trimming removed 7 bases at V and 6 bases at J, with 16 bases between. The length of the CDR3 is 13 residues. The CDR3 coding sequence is TGTGCCATCACCTCTAGTTGGGGGGCCGAGCAGTACTTC. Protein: CAITSSWGAEQYF.

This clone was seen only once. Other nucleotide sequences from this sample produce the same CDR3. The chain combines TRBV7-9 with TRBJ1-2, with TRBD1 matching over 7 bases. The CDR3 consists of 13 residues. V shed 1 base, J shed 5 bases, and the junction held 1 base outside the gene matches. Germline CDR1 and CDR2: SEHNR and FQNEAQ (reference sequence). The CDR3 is CASSLEQGYGYTF. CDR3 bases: TGTGCCAGCAGCTTAGAACAGGGGTATGGCTACACCTTC.

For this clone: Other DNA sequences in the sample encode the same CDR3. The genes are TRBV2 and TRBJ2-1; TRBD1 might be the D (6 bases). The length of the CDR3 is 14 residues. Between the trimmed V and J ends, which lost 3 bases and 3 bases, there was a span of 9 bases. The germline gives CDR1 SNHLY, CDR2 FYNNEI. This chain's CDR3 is CASSDRGSYNEQFF. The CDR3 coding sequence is TGTGCCAGCAGTGATAGGGGGAGCTACAATGAGCAGTTCTTC.

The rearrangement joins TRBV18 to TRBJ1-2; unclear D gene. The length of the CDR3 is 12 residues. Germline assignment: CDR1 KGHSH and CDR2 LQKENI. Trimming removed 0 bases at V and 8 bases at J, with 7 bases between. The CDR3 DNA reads TGTGCCAGCTCACCACCTAGGTGGGGCTACACCTTC. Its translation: CASSPPRWGYTF.

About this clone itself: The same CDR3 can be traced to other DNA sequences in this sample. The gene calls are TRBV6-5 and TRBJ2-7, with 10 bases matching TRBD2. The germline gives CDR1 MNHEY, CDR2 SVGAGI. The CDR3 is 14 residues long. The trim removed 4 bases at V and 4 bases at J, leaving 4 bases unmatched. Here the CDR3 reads CASSSGTSAYEQYF. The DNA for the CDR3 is TGTGCCAGCAGTTCCGGGACTAGCGCTTACGAGCAGTACTTC.

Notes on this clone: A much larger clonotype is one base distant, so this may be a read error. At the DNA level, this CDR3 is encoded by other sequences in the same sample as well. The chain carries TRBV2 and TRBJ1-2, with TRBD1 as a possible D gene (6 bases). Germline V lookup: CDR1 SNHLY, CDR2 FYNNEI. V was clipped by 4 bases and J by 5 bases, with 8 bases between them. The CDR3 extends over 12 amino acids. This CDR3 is CASSAQGYGYTF. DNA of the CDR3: TGTGCCAGCAGTGCCCAGGGGTATGGCTACACCTTC.

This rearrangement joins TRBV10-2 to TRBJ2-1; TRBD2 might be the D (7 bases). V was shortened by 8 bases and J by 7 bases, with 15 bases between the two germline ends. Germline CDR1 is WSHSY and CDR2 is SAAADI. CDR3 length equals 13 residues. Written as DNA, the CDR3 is TGCGCCAGCGGAGGGGGACTATGGAATGAGCAGTTCTTC. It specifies CASGGGLWNEQFF.

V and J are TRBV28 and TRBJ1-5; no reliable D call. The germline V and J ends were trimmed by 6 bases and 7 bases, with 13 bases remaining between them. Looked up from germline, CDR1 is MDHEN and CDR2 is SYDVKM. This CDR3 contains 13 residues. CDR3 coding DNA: TGTGCCAGCAGAGGGAGGGTCACACAGCCCCAGCATTTT. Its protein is CASRGRVTQPQHF. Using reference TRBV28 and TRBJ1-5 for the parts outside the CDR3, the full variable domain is DVKVTQSSRYLVKRTGEKVFLECVQDMDHENMFWYRQDPGLGLRLIYFSYDVKMKEKGDIPEGYSVSREKKERFSLILESASTNQTSMYLCASRGRVTQPQHFGDGTRLSIL.

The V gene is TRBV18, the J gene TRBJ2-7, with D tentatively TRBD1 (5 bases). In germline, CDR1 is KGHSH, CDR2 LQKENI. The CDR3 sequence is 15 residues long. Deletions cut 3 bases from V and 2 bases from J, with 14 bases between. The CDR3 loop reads CASSPPSRTPYEQYF. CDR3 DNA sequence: TGTGCCAGCTCACCCCCCAGCAGGACACCCTACGAGCAGTACTTC.